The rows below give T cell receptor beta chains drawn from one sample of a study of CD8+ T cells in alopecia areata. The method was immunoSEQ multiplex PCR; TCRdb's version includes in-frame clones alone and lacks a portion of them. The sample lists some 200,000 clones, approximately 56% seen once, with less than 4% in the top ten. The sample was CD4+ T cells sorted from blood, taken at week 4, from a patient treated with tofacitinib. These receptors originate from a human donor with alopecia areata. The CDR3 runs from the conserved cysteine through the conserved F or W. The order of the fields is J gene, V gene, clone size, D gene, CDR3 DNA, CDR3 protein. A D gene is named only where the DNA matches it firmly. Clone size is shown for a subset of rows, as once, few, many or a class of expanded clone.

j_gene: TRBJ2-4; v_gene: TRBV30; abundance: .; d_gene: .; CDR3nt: TGTGCCTGGAGTGGGGGACTCCCAGCCAAAAACATTCAGTACTTC; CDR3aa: CAWSGGLPAKNIQYF
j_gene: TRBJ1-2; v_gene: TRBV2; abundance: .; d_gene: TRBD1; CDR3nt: TGTGCCAGCAGCAAAACGATTACAGGGGAGGGCTACACCTTC; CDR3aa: CASSKTITGEGYTF
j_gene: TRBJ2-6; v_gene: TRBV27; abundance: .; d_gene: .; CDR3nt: TGTGCCAGCAGGCAGTTGGGGGATACGGTCTCTGGGGCCAACGTCCTGACTTTC; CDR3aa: CASRQLGDTVSGANVLTF
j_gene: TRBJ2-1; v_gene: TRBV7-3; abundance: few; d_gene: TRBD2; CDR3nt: TGTGCCAGCAGCACGGGACTAGCTCTTATCAATGAGCAGTTCTTC; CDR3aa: CASSTGLALINEQFF
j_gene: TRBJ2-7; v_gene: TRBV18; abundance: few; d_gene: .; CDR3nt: TGTGCCAGCTCACCCCCGGGTTGGGGGCCCACCTACGAGCAGTACTTC; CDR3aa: CASSPPGWGPTYEQYF
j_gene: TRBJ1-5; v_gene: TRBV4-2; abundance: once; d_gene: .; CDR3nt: TGTGCCAGCAGCCAAGGAATCACCGAGACGCAGCCCCAGCATTTT; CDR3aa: CASSQGITETQPQHF
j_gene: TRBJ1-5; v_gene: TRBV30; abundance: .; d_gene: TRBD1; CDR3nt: TGTGCCTGGAGTCACAGGGGGCAGCCCCAGCATTTT; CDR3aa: CAWSHRGQPQHF
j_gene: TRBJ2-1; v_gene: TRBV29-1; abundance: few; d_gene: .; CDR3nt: TGCAGCGTTGGAATAGGTGGTGAGCAGTTCTTC; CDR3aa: CSVGIGGEQFF
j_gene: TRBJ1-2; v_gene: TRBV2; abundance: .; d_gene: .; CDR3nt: TGTGCCAGCACGCGGGGGAACTATGGCTACACCTTC; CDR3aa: CASTRGNYGYTF
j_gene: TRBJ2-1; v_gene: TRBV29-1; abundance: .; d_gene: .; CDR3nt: TGCAGCGTTGATTTAGGGGTCATGTACAATGAGCAGTTCTTC; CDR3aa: CSVDLGVMYNEQFF
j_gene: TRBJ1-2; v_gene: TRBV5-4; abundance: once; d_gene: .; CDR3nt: TGTGCCAGCAGCTTGGACAGGGACGGCGGCTACACCTTC; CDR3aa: CASSLDRDGGYTF
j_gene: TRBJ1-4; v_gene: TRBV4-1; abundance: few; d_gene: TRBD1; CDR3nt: TGCGCCAGCAGCCAAGTACCGGGACAGGGGGGAAGGGAAAAACTGTTTTTT; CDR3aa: CASSQVPGQGGREKLFF
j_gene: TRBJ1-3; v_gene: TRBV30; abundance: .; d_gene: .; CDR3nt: TGTGCCTGGAGTCAAGGGACCAGGGGAGGCACCATATATTTT; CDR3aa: CAWSQGTRGGTIYF
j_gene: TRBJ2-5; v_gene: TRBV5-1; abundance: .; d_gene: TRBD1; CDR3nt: TGCGCCAGCAGCTTGGATGGACAGGGGGCATTGAGAGAGCAGTACTTC; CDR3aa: CASSLDGQGALREQYF